One TCR beta chain is described in this entry. Its antigen is currently unknown. The V gene end was trimmed by 6 bases and the J gene end by 8 bases; junction bases not matched to a gene: 8. CDR1 and CDR2 (germline): SGHVS, FQNEAQ. This CDR3 region has 15 residues. With 60 Vbeta and 13 Jbeta primers, the PCR was carried out. The method was immunoSEQ multiplex PCR; TCRdb's version includes in-frame clones alone and lacks a portion of them. The sample yields roughly 120,000 clones, roughly 80% seen once. The data derive from a study of cytomegalovirus exposure and HLA in healthy donors. Whole-study context: A data release that came early held roughly 90 million unique TCRs from HLA-typed donors.

Study-wide points: Earlier analysis looked at TCR beta V segments, and most were productive about 90% or about 30% of the time. Cytomegalovirus-associated TCR beta chains were listed, numbering more than 150. Common viral pathogens (according to a later analysis) appeared linked to several of the most significant clusters.

The chain couples TRBV7-8 to TRBJ2-1; 12 bases fit TRBD1. The clonotype originates from a male donor in good health and CMV-seronegative. The source material was PBMCs. The CDR3 spells CASRYTGQGAHEQFF. In DNA, the CDR3 is TGTGCCAGCAGATATACGGGACAGGGGGCACATGAGCAGTTCTTC.